This TCR beta chain stems from a study of cytomegalovirus exposure and HLA in healthy donors. This clone was seen a handful of times. Its antigen is not identified. The study ran its PCR with 60 Vbeta and 13 Jbeta primers. Profiled with immunoSEQ multiplex PCR; TCRdb holds only in-frame clones, not every one. The table has approximately 58,000 clones, around 83% seen once; the top ten hold around 4%. The CDR3 has 15 residues. With 3 bases removed from V and 0 bases from J, the gap between germline ends came to 12 bases. Per germline, CDR1 GTSNPN and CDR2 SVGIG (reference sequence). Donors in the study were healthy people who gave bone marrow. Study-wide results and limits: Most TCR sequences were rare, but some public TCRs occurred in many donors.

This clonotype was sampled from a man aged 25 to 40 in good health and CMV-seronegative. Sample: PBMCs. The genes are TRBV30 and TRBJ1-5; D is unresolved. CDR3: CAWSSGQYSNQPQHF. Written as DNA, the CDR3 is TGTGCCTGGAGCTCTGGGCAGTATAGCAATCAGCCCCAGCATTTT.